This T cell receptor beta chain was sequenced during a study of response to subunit inactivated influenza vaccine. The germline V gene has CDR1 SGHTA and CDR2 FQGNSA. V lost 2 bases to trimming and J lost 2 bases; unmatched junction nucleotides: 8. The CDR3 has 17 residues. MiXCR, applied by TCRdb to the RT-PCR reads, yields one record per CDR3 protein. This repertoire shows 700,000 to 900,000 distinct CDR3 sequences, roughly 20% found once; its top ten account for 10% to 13%. This sequence was found in a man aged 45-65 years who received an inactivated influenza vaccine. The chain has TRBV7-2 and TRBJ2-3, with 9 positions matching TRBD2. The sequenced sample was PBMCs from blood, obtained 4 to 6 days after vaccination. The CDR3 DNA reads as TGTGCCAGCAGCTTAATGGCTAGCGGGGACCTCACAGATACGCAGTATTTT. Translated, it gives CASSLMASGDLTDTQYF. The full variable domain, rest sourced from reference TRBV7-2 and TRBJ2-3, is GAGVSQSPSNKVTEKGKDVELRCDPISGHTALYWYRQSLGQGLEFLIYFQGNSAPDKSGLPSDRFSAERTGGSVSTLTIQRTQQEDSAVYLCASSLMASGDLTDTQYFGPGTRLTVL.